This record looks at one TCR beta chain sequence and its context. Its cognate antigen is unknown. This record belongs to a study of post-analysis software for immune sequencing data. Regarding the study as a whole: Patients had higher frequencies than controls of about 5 TRBV segments, including TRBV5-6, TRBV5-1 and TRBV20-1.

CDR3 length: 12 amino acids. The germline V gene encodes CDR1 GTSNPN and CDR2 SVGIG (reference sequence). With 2 bases removed from V and 5 bases from J, the gap between germline ends came to 10 bases. Prepared libraries of TCR beta cDNA carried unique molecular identifiers. TCRdb independently ran MiXCR on the PCR reads; one entry per CDR3 protein. The table lists some 800,000 distinct CDR3 sequences, about 45% of them singletons. This chain joins TRBV30 and TRBJ2-7; D possibly corresponds to TRBD2 (6 bases). The TCR sequence derives from a girl aged 5-17 years with multiple sclerosis. Sequenced material: blood. The chain's CDR3 is CAWSPGGDEQYF. The CDR3 coding sequence is TGTGCCTGGAGTCCAGGCGGGGACGAGCAGTACTTC.